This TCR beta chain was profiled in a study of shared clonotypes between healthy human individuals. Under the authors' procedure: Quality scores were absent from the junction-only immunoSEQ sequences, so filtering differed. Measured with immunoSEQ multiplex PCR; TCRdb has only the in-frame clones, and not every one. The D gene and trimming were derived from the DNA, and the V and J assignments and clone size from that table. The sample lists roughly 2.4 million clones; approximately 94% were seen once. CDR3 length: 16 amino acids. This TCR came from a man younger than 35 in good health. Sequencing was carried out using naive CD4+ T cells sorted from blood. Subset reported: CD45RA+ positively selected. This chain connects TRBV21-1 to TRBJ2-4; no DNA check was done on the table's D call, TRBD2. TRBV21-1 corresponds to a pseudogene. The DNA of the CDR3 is TGTGCCAGCAGCCACCCCGTTAGACTAGCCAAAAACATTCAGTACTTC. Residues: CASSHPVRLAKNIQYF.